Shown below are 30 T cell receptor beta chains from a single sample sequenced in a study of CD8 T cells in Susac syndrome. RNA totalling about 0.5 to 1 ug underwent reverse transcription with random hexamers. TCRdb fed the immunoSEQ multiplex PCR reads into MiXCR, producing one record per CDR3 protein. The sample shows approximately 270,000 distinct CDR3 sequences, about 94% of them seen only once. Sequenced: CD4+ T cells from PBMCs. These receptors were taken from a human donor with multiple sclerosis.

The CDR3 protein is CASSYYGTGGIIAGELFF. CDR3 sequence (DNA): TGTGCCAGCAGTTATTACGGGACAGGGGGCATTATCGCCGGGGAGCTGTTTTTT. The chain couples TRBV6-5 to TRBJ2-2; the match to TRBD1 covers 12 bases. J was trimmed by 6 bases and V by 3 bases; bases with no gene match: 11. Germline V gene data show CDR1 as MNHEY and CDR2 as SVGAGI. This CDR3 is 18 amino acids long.

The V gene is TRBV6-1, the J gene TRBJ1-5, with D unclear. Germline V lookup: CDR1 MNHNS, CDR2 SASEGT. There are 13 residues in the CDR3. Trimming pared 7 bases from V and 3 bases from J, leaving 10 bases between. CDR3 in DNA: TGTGCCAGCACTCCGTGGGTCAATCAGCCCCAGCATTTT. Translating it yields CASTPWVNQPQHF.

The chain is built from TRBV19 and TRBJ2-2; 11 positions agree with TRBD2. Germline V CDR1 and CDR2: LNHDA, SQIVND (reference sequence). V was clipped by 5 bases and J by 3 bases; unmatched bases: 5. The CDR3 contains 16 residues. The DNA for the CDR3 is TGTGCCAGTAGTCCCCGACTAGCGGGGTACACCGGGGAGCTGTTTTTT. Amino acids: CASSPRLAGYTGELFF. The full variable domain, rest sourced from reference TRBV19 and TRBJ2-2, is DGGITQSPKYLFRKEGQNVTLSCEQNLNHDAMYWYRQDPGQGLRLIYYSQIVNDFQKGDIAEGYSVSREKKESFPLTVTSAQKNPTAFYLCASSPRLAGYTGELFFGEGSRLTVL.

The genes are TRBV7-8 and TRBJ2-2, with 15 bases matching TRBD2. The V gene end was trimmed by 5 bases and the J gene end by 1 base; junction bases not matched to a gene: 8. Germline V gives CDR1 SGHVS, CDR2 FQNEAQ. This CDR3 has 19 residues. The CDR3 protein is CASSLLRTSGRVNTGELFF. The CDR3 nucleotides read TGTGCCAGCAGCCTTCTCAGGACTAGCGGGAGGGTGAACACCGGGGAGCTGTTTTTT.

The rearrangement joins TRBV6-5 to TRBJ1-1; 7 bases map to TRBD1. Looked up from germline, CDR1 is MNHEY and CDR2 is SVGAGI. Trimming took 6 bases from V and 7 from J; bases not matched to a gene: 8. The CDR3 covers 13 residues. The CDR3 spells CASSPDRVVEAFF. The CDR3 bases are TGTGCCAGCAGCCCTGACAGGGTCGTTGAAGCTTTCTTT.

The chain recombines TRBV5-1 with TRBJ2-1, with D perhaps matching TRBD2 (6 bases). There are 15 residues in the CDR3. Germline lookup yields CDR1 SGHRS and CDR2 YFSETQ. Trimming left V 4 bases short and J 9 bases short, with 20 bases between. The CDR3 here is CASSPVPGDLGEQFF. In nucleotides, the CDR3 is TGCGCCAGCAGCCCGGTGCCGGGAGATTTGGGTGAGCAGTTCTTC.

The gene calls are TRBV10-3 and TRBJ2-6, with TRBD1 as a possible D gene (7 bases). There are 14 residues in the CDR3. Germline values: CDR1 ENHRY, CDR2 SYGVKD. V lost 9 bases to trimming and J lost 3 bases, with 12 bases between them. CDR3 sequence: CAIGGGDGANVLTF. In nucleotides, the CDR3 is TGTGCCATTGGAGGGGGCGATGGGGCCAACGTCCTGACTTTC.

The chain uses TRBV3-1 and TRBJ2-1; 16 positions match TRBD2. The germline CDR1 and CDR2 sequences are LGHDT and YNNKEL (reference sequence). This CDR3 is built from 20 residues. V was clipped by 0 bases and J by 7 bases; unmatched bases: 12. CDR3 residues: CASSQDLTGTSGRARNEQFF. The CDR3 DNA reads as TGTGCCAGCAGCCAAGATCTGACCGGGACTAGCGGGAGGGCCAGGAATGAGCAGTTCTTC.

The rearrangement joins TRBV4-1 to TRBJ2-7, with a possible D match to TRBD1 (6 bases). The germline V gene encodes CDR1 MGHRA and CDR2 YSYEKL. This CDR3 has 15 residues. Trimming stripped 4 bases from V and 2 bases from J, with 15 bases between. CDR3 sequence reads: CASSLWDIPAYEQYF. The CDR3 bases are TGCGCCAGCAGCCTGTGGGACATACCGGCCTACGAGCAGTACTTC.

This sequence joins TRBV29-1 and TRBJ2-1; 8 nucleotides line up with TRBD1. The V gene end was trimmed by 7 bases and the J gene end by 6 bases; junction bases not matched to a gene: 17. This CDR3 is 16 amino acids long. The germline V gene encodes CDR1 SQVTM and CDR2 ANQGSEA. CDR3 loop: CSAHTPPRGQGNEQFF. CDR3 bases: TGCAGCGCCCACACCCCCCCCAGGGGGCAAGGCAATGAGCAGTTCTTC.

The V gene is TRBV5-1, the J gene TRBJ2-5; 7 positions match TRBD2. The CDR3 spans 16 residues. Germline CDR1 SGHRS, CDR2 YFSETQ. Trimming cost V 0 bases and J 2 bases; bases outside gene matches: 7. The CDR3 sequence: CASSLAPGGSQETQYF. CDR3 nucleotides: TGCGCCAGCAGCTTGGCGCCGGGAGGCTCACAAGAGACCCAGTACTTC.

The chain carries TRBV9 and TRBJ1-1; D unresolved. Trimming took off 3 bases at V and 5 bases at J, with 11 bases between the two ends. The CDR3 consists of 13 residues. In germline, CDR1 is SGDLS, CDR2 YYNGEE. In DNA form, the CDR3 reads TGTGCCAGCAGCGCCCTCGTCTCGACTGAAGCTTTCTTT. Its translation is CASSALVSTEAFF.

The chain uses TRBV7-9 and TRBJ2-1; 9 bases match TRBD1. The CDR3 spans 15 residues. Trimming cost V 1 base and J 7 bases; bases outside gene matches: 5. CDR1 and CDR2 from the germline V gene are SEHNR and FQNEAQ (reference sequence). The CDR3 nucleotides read TGTGCCAGCAGCTTAGAGTGGGACAGGGAAAATGAGCAGTTCTTC. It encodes CASSLEWDRENEQFF. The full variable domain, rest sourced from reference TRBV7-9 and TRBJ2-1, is DTGVSQNPRHKITKRGQNVTFRCDPISEHNRLYWYRQTLGQGPEFLTYFQNEAQLEKSRLLSDRFSAERPKGSFSTLEIQRTEQGDSAMYLCASSLEWDRENEQFFGPGTRLTVL.

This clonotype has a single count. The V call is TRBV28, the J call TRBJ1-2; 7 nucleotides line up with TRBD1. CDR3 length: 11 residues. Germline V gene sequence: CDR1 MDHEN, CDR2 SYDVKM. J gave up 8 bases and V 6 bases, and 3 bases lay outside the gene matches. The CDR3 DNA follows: TGTGCCAGCAGGCTCAGGGGGGGCTACACCTTC. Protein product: CASRLRGGYTF.

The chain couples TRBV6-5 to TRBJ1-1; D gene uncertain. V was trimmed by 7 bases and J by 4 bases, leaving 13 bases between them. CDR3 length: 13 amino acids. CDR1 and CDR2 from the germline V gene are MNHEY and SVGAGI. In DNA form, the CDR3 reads TGTGCCAGCAACCGGTGGGGTGGCACTGAAGCTTTCTTT. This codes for CASNRWGGTEAFF.

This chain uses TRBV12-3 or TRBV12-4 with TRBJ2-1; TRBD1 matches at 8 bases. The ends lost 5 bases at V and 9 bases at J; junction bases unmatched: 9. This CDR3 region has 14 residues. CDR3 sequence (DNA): TGTGCCAGCAGTCCCCAGGGGGCGCAGGTTGAGCAGTTCTTC. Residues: CASSPQGAQVEQFF.

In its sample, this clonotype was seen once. CDR3 protein: CSARGQGKQPQHF. As DNA, the CDR3 is TGCAGTGCTAGAGGACAGGGAAAACAGCCCCAGCATTTT. The genes are TRBV20-1 and TRBJ1-5; 7 positions agree with TRBD1. The CDR3 consists of 13 residues. Germline loops: CDR1 DFQATT, CDR2 SNEGSKA (reference sequence). V shed 1 base and J 7 bases; nucleotides not matched to a gene: 4.

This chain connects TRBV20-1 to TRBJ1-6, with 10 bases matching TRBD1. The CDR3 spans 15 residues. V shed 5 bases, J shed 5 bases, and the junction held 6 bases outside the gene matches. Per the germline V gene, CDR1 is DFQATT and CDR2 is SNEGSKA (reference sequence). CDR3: CSAVTGTGDNSPLHF. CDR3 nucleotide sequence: TGCAGTGCTGTAACCGGGACAGGGGATAATTCACCCCTCCACTTT.

CDR3 coding DNA: TGTGCCAGCAGGGGTGGCAGGGACTTGGGAGATACGCAGTATTTT. Its translation is CASRGGRDLGDTQYF. V gene TRBV6-5 combines with J gene TRBJ2-3, with a tentative D call TRBD2 (6 bases). V lost 6 bases and J 5 bases, leaving 18 bases between the germline ends. The CDR3 has 15 amino acids. The V gene's germline CDR1 is MNHEY and CDR2 SVGAGI.

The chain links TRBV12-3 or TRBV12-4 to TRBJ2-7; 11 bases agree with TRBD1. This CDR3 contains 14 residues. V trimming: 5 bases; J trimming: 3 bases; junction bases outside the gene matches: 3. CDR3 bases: TGTGCCAGCAGTCTTGGGACAGGGGGCTACGAGCAGTACGTC. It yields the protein CASSLGTGGYEQYV.

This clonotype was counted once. The CDR3 nucleotides are TGTGCCAGCAGCCCCCGGGAGGGGGGTGGCTACACCTTC. Protein sequence: CASSPREGGGYTF. V usage is TRBV12-3 or TRBV12-4 and J usage is TRBJ1-2; a weak D match, TRBD1 (6 bases). The CDR3 extends over 13 amino acids. Trimming took off 6 bases at V and 7 bases at J, with 15 bases between the two ends.

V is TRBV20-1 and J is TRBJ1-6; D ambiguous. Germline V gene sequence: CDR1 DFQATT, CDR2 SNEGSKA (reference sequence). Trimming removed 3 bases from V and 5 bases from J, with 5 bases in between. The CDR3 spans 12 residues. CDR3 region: CSASLNNSPLHF. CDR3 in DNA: TGCAGTGCTAGCCTCAATAATTCACCCCTCCACTTT.

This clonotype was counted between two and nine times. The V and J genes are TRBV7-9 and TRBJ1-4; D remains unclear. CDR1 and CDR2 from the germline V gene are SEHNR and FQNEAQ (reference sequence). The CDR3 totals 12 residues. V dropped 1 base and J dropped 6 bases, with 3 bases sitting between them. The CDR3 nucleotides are TGTGCCAGCAGCTTAGTCGATGAAAAACTGTTTTTT. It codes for CASSLVDEKLFF.

CDR3: CASRPFLQGEGELFF. The CDR3 nucleotides are TGTGCCAGCAGACCCTTCCTACAGGGAGAGGGGGAGCTGTTTTTT. The gene calls are TRBV21-1 and TRBJ2-2; the listed D gene, TRBD1, was not tested against the DNA. TRBV21-1 is flagged as a pseudogene. The CDR3 totals 15 residues.

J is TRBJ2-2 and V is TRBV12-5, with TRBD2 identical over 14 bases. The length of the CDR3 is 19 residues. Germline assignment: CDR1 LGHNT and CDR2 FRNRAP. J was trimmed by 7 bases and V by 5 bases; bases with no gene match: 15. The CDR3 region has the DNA TGTGCTAGTGGTCTCCGACTAGCGGGGGGGCCAGAGGAGGTCGGGGAGCTGTTTTTT. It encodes CASGLRLAGGPEEVGELFF.

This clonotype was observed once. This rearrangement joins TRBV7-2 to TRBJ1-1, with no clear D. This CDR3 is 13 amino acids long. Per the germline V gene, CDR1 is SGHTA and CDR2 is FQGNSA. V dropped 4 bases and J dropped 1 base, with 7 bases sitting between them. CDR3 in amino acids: CASSSQWNTEAFF. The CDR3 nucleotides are TGTGCCAGCAGCTCACAGTGGAACACTGAAGCTTTCTTT.

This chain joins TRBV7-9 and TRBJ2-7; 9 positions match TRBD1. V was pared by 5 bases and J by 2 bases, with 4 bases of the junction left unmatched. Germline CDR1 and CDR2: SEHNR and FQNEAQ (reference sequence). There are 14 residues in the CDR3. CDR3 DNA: TGTGCCAGCAGCCCAGGACAGGGGCCCTACGAGCAGTACTTC. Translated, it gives CASSPGQGPYEQYF.

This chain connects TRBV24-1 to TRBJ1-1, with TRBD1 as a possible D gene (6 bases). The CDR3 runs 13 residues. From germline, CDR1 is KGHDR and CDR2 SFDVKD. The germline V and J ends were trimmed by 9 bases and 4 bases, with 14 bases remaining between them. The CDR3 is CATRAGASTEAFF. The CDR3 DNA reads TGTGCCACCCGGGCAGGGGCGTCCACTGAAGCTTTCTTT.

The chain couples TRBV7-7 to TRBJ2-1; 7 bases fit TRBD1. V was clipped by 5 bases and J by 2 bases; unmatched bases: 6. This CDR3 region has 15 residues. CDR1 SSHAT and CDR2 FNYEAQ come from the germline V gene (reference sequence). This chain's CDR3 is CASSARTGTYNEQFF. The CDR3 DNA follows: TGTGCCAGCAGCGCCCGGACAGGTACCTACAATGAGCAGTTCTTC.

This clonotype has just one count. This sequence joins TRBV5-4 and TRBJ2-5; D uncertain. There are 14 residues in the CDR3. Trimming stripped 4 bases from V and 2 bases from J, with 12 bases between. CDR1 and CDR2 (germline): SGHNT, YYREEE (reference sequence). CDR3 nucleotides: TGTGCCAGCAGCCTCCCCTCCCAACAAGAGACCCAGTACTTC. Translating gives CASSLPSQQETQYF.